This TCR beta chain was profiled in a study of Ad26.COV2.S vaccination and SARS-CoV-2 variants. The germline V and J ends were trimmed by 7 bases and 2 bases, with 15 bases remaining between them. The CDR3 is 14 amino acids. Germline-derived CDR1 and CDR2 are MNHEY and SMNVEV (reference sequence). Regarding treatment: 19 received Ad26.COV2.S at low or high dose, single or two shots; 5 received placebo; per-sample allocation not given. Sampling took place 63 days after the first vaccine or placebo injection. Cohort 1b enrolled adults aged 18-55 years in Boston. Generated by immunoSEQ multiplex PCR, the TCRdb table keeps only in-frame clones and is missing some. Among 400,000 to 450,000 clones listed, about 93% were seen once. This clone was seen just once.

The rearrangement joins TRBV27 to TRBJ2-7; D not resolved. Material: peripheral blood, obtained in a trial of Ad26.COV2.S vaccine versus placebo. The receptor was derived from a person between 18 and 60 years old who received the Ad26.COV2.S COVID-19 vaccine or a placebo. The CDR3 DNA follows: TGTGCCAGCACCATAAGGGCAGGTACCTACGAGCAGTACTTC. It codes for CASTIRAGTYEQYF.